A selection of T cell receptor beta chains follows, all from one sample in a study of cytomegalovirus exposure and HLA in healthy donors. The table came from immunoSEQ multiplex PCR; TCRdb's copy has only in-frame clones and leaves some out. The table has around 190,000 clones, about four fifths seen once. Material: PBMCs. The receptor source for this set is a female donor in good health and CMV-seronegative. Both conserved end residues are part of each CDR3. Each record gives: V gene, D gene, J gene, clone size, CDR3 DNA, CDR3 protein. D genes are given only for firm matches. The size field is filled for only some rows; it gives once, few, many or a size class.

v_gene: TRBV30; d_gene: NA; j_gene: TRBJ1-5; abundance: NA; CDR3nt: TGTGCCTGGAGTCAAGGAAGCAGGAAAAATCAGCCCCAGCATTTT; CDR3aa: CAWSQGSRKNQPQHF
v_gene: TRBV30; d_gene: NA; j_gene: TRBJ2-1; abundance: NA; CDR3nt: TGTGCCTGGAGCCAAACGAGGGGGAATGAGCAGTTCTTC; CDR3aa: CAWSQTRGNEQFF
v_gene: TRBV7-6; d_gene: TRBD2; j_gene: TRBJ2-1; abundance: NA; CDR3nt: TGTGCCAGCAGCCCCTCGGGGACTAGTCCCCATGAGCAGTTCTTC; CDR3aa: CASSPSGTSPHEQFF
v_gene: TRBV6-1; d_gene: NA; j_gene: TRBJ2-7; abundance: NA; CDR3nt: TGTGCCAGCAGTGAATACGGGGACTCCTACGAGCAGTACTTC; CDR3aa: CASSEYGDSYEQYF
v_gene: TRBV9; d_gene: TRBD2; j_gene: TRBJ2-1; abundance: once; CDR3nt: TGTGCCAGCAGCGTAGCTGCTAGCGGGAGGGCCCCCTACAATGAGCAGTTCTTC; CDR3aa: CASSVAASGRAPYNEQFF
v_gene: TRBV15; d_gene: NA; j_gene: TRBJ1-5; abundance: NA; CDR3nt: TGTGCCACCAGCAGAGAGGGGCGGACCAATCAGCCCCAGCATTTT; CDR3aa: CATSREGRTNQPQHF
v_gene: TRBV18; d_gene: NA; j_gene: TRBJ1-2; abundance: NA; CDR3nt: TGTGCCAGCTCACCCCTAACAGGGATGGCGTATGGCTACACCTTC; CDR3aa: CASSPLTGMAYGYTF
v_gene: TRBV15; d_gene: TRBD1; j_gene: TRBJ2-7; abundance: NA; CDR3nt: TGTGCCACCAGCAGAGACGTGGACAGGGTCGAGCAGTACTTC; CDR3aa: CATSRDVDRVEQYF
v_gene: TRBV2; d_gene: NA; j_gene: TRBJ2-7; abundance: NA; CDR3nt: TGTGCCAGCACCGCAGGGTCCACCTCTTCCTACGAGCAGTACTTC; CDR3aa: CASTAGSTSSYEQYF
v_gene: TRBV7-3; d_gene: TRBD2; j_gene: TRBJ2-1; abundance: NA; CDR3nt: TGTGCCAGCAGCTTAGATGGAGCGGGGGGCGGAGTTGGGCAGTTCTTC; CDR3aa: CASSLDGAGGGVGQFF
v_gene: TRBV19; d_gene: NA; j_gene: TRBJ2-5; abundance: few; CDR3nt: TGTGCCAGTAGTATATTAGGGGTGGGAGAGACCCAGTACTTC; CDR3aa: CASSILGVGETQYF
v_gene: TRBV30; d_gene: NA; j_gene: TRBJ2-7; abundance: few; CDR3nt: TGTGCCTGGAGTGTATATAGAACGAACTACGAGCAGTACTTC; CDR3aa: CAWSVYRTNYEQYF
v_gene: TRBV2; d_gene: NA; j_gene: TRBJ2-1; abundance: NA; CDR3nt: TGTGCCACTTCGGGGAGCTCCTACAATGAGCAGTTCTTC; CDR3aa: CATSGSSYNEQFF
v_gene: TRBV11-1; d_gene: TRBD2; j_gene: TRBJ2-2; abundance: few; CDR3nt: TGTGCCAGCAGCTTTCGGGGGGGGACCGGGGAGCTGTTTTTT; CDR3aa: CASSFRGGTGELFF
v_gene: TRBV25-1; d_gene: TRBD1; j_gene: TRBJ1-5; abundance: NA; CDR3nt: TGTGCCAGCAGTGAAGGGACAGGGGGCTATCAGCCCCAGCATTTT; CDR3aa: CASSEGTGGYQPQHF
v_gene: TRBV27; d_gene: TRBD1; j_gene: TRBJ2-7; abundance: NA; CDR3nt: TGTGCCAGCAGTCCGTTAGACAGGGGAGACGAGCAGTACTTC; CDR3aa: CASSPLDRGDEQYF
v_gene: TRBV7-8; d_gene: TRBD1; j_gene: TRBJ2-1; abundance: NA; CDR3nt: TGTGCCAGCAGGAGATCGACAGGGGAGACTTACAATGAGCAGTTCTTC; CDR3aa: CASRRSTGETYNEQFF
v_gene: TRBV6-1; d_gene: NA; j_gene: TRBJ1-5; abundance: once; CDR3nt: TGTGCCAGCACCCCAGGGTGGGGCAATCAGCCCCAGCATTTT; CDR3aa: CASTPGWGNQPQHF
v_gene: TRBV13; d_gene: TRBD1; j_gene: TRBJ2-7; abundance: NA; CDR3nt: TGTGCCAGCAGGCAGGGACAGTACGAGCAGTACTTC; CDR3aa: CASRQGQYEQYF
v_gene: TRBV7-8; d_gene: NA; j_gene: TRBJ1-5; abundance: NA; CDR3nt: TGTGCCAGCAGCTTATCTAACAATCAGCCCCAGCATTTT; CDR3aa: CASSLSNNQPQHF
v_gene: TRBV7-2; d_gene: NA; j_gene: TRBJ1-2; abundance: NA; CDR3nt: TGTGCCAGCAGCTTAGAAGGGGGGGACTATGGCTACACCTTC; CDR3aa: CASSLEGGDYGYTF
v_gene: TRBV6-6; d_gene: TRBD1; j_gene: TRBJ2-7; abundance: NA; CDR3nt: TGTGCCAGCAGTTTTACCACCGGGACAGGACTACGGGAGCAGTACTTC; CDR3aa: CASSFTTGTGLREQYF
v_gene: TRBV4-2; d_gene: TRBD2; j_gene: TRBJ2-1; abundance: NA; CDR3nt: TGTGCCAGCAGCCAAGTTGAGCGGGGGGAGCAGTTCTTC; CDR3aa: CASSQVERGEQFF
v_gene: TRBV19; d_gene: NA; j_gene: TRBJ1-6; abundance: NA; CDR3nt: TGTGCCAGTAGTCCAGTAAATTCACCCCTCCACTTT; CDR3aa: CASSPVNSPLHF
v_gene: TRBV2; d_gene: NA; j_gene: TRBJ2-1; abundance: NA; CDR3nt: TGTGCCAGCAGTGAACAGATTAACAATGAGCAGTTCTTC; CDR3aa: CASSEQINNEQFF
v_gene: TRBV5-4; d_gene: NA; j_gene: TRBJ1-2; abundance: NA; CDR3nt: TGTGCCAGCAGCTTGGGCAGGACAGACTATGGCTACACCTTC; CDR3aa: CASSLGRTDYGYTF
v_gene: TRBV5-1; d_gene: NA; j_gene: TRBJ1-2; abundance: NA; CDR3nt: TGCGCCAGCAGCTTCGGACCGACAGTTACCTATGGCTACACCTTC; CDR3aa: CASSFGPTVTYGYTF
v_gene: TRBV29-1; d_gene: TRBD2; j_gene: TRBJ2-3; abundance: NA; CDR3nt: TGCAGCGTTGAACTAGCGGGGGTCACAGATACGCAGTATTTT; CDR3aa: CSVELAGVTDTQYF
v_gene: TRBV25-1; d_gene: TRBD1; j_gene: TRBJ2-5; abundance: many; CDR3nt: TGTGCCAGCAGTGTGGGACAGTTCCAAGAGACCCAGTACTTC; CDR3aa: CASSVGQFQETQYF
v_gene: TRBV11-2; d_gene: NA; j_gene: TRBJ1-3; abundance: once; CDR3nt: TGTGCCAGCAGCCTAGGGCAGGGCTCGGGAAACACCATATATTTT; CDR3aa: CASSLGQGSGNTIYF
v_gene: TRBV7-2; d_gene: NA; j_gene: TRBJ1-2; abundance: NA; CDR3nt: TGTGCCAGCAGCTCCCGGATGACAGGCTATGGCTACACCTTC; CDR3aa: CASSSRMTGYGYTF
v_gene: TRBV19; d_gene: NA; j_gene: TRBJ2-7; abundance: NA; CDR3nt: TGTGCCAGTAGTACGCCGGGATTTTGGTACGAGCAGTACTTC; CDR3aa: CASSTPGFWYEQYF
v_gene: TRBV5-3; d_gene: NA; j_gene: TRBJ2-2; abundance: NA; CDR3nt: TGTGCCAGAAGCCGAAACACAGGGAACCCGAGCACCGGGGAGCTGTTTTTT; CDR3aa: CARSRNTGNPSTGELFF
v_gene: TRBV2; d_gene: NA; j_gene: TRBJ1-2; abundance: few; CDR3nt: TGTGCCATTTGGCGGGGTAGCGGCTACACCTTC; CDR3aa: CAIWRGSGYTF
v_gene: TRBV5-1; d_gene: TRBD2; j_gene: TRBJ2-7; abundance: NA; CDR3nt: TGCGCCAGCAGCTTGGGGACCGGGACTACCGGCGAGCAGTACTTC; CDR3aa: CASSLGTGTTGEQYF
v_gene: TRBV5-4; d_gene: TRBD2; j_gene: TRBJ2-1; abundance: NA; CDR3nt: TGTGCCAGCAGCTTACTCGAAACTAGCGGGAGTACGTTCTTC; CDR3aa: CASSLLETSGSTFF
v_gene: TRBV6-1; d_gene: TRBD2; j_gene: TRBJ2-1; abundance: NA; CDR3nt: TGTGCCAGCAGTGAAGCGCGGGCGGGGGGGCGGAATGAGCAGTTCTTC; CDR3aa: CASSEARAGGRNEQFF
v_gene: TRBV5-3; d_gene: NA; j_gene: TRBJ2-2; abundance: NA; CDR3nt: TGTGCCAGAAGGCTCAGGGGGGAGCTGTTTTTT; CDR3aa: CARRLRGELFF
v_gene: TRBV7-6; d_gene: TRBD1; j_gene: TRBJ2-1; abundance: few; CDR3nt: TGTGCCAGCAGCTTAGACAGGGGGTCCTACAATGAGCAGTTCTTC; CDR3aa: CASSLDRGSYNEQFF
v_gene: TRBV30; d_gene: NA; j_gene: TRBJ1-2; abundance: NA; CDR3nt: TGTGCCTGGAAACAGAACTATGGCTACACCTTC; CDR3aa: CAWKQNYGYTF
v_gene: TRBV5-6; d_gene: TRBD2; j_gene: TRBJ2-2; abundance: NA; CDR3nt: TGTGCCAGCAGCTCCCCTAGCGGGGGTATAATCACCGGGGAGCTGTTTTTT; CDR3aa: CASSSPSGGIITGELFF
v_gene: TRBV25-1; d_gene: TRBD1; j_gene: TRBJ2-7; abundance: few; CDR3nt: TGTGCCAGCAGTGCATCCGGGACAGGGAGGCAAAAGCAGTACTTC; CDR3aa: CASSASGTGRQKQYF
v_gene: TRBV5-4; d_gene: TRBD1; j_gene: TRBJ2-1; abundance: NA; CDR3nt: TGTGCCAGCAGCTTAAACCAGGGGGCCTACAATGAGCAGTTCTTC; CDR3aa: CASSLNQGAYNEQFF
v_gene: TRBV7-2; d_gene: TRBD1; j_gene: TRBJ2-7; abundance: NA; CDR3nt: TGTGCCAGCAGCTTAATGGGACAGAGCTCCTACGAGCAGTACTTC; CDR3aa: CASSLMGQSSYEQYF